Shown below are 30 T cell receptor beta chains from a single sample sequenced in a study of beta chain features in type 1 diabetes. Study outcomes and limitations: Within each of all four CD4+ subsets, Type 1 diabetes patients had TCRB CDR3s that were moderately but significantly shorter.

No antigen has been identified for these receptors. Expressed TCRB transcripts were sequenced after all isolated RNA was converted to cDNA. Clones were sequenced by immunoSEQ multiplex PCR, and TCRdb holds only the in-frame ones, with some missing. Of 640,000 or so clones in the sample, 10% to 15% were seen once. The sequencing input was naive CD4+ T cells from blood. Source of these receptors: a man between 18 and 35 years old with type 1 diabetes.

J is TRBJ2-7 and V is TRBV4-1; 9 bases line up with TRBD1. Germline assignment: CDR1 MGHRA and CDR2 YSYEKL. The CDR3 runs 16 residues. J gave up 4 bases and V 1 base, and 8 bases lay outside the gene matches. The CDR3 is CASSQGITGGWYEQYF. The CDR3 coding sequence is TGCGCCAGCAGCCAAGGAATCACAGGGGGCTGGTACGAGCAGTACTTC.

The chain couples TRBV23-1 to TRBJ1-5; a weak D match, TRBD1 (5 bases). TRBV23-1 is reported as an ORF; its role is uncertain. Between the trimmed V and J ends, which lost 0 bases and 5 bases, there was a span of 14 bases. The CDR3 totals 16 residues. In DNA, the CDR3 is TGCGCCAGCAGTCAATCAGGCAGGGAACGTTATCAGCCCCAGCATTTT. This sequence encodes CASSQSGRERYQPQHF.

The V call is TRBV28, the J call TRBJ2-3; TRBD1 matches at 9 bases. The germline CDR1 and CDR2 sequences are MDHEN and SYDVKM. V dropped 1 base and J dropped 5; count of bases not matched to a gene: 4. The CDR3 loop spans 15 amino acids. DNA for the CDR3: TGTGCCAGCAGTTTATTACAGGGGGCAAAAGATACGCAGTATTTT. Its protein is CASSLLQGAKDTQYF.

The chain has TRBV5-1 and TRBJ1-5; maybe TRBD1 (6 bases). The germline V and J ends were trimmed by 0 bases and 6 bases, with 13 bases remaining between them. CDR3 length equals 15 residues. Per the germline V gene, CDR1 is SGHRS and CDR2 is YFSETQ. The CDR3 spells CASSLGTEGSQPQHF. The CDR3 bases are TGCGCCAGCAGCTTGGGGACAGAGGGGAGTCAGCCCCAGCATTTT.

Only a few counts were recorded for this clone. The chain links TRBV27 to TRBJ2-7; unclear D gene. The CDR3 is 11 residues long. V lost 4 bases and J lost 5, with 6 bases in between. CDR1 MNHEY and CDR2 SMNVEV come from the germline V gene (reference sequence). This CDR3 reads CASSWRDEQYF. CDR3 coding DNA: TGTGCCAGCAGTTGGCGCGACGAGCAGTACTTC.

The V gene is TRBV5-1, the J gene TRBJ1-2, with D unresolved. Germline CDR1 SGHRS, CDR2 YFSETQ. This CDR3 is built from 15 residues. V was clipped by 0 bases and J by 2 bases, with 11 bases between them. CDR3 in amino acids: CASSLEGGNNYGYTF. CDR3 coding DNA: TGCGCCAGCAGCTTGGAAGGTGGGAACAACTATGGCTACACCTTC. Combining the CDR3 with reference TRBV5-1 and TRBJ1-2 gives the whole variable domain KAGVTQTPRYLIKTRGQQVTLSCSPISGHRSVSWYQQTPGQGLQFLFEYFSETQRNKGNFPGRFSGRQFSNSRSEMNVSTLELGDSALYLCASSLEGGNNYGYTFGSGTRLTVV.

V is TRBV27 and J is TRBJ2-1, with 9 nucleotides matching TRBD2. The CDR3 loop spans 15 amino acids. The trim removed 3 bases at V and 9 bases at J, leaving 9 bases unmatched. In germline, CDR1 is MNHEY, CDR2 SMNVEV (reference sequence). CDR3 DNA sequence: TGTGCCAGCAGTTTCGGCGGGGGGGCTAACAGTGAGCAGTTCTTC. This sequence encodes CASSFGGGANSEQFF.

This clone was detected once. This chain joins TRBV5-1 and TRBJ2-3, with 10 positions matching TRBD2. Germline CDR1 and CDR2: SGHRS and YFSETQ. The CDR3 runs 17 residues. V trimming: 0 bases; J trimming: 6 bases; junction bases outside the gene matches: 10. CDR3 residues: CASSLDPGAGGPDTQYF. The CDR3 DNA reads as TGCGCCAGCAGCTTGGACCCGGGAGCGGGGGGGCCCGATACGCAGTATTTT.

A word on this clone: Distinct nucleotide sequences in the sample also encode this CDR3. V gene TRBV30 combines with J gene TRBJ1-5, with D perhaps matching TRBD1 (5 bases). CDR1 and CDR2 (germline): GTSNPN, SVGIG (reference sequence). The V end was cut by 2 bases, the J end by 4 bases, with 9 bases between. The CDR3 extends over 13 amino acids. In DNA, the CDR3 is TGTGCCTGGAGTCCGACAGAGAATCAGCCCCAGCATTTT. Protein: CAWSPTENQPQHF. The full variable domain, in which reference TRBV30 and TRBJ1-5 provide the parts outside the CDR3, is SQTIHQWPATLVQPVGSPLSLECTVEGTSNPNLYWYRQAAGRGLQLLFYSVGIGQISSEVPQNLSASRPQDRQFILSSKKLLLSDSGFYLCAWSPTENQPQHFGDGTRLSIL.

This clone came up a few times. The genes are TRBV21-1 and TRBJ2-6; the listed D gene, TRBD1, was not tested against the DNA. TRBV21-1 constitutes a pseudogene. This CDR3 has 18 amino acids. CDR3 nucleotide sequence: TGTGCCAGCAGCAAAGCGAGGGACAGGGGATCCGGGGCCAACGTCCTGACTTTC. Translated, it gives CASSKARDRGSGANVLTF.

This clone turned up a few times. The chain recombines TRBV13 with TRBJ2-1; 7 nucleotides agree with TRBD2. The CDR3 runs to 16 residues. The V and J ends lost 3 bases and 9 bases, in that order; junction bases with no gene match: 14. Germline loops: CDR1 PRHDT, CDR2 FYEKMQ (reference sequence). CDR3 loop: CASSFLLADSGIEQFF. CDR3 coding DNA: TGTGCCAGCAGCTTCCTGCTAGCGGACTCGGGAATTGAGCAGTTCTTC.

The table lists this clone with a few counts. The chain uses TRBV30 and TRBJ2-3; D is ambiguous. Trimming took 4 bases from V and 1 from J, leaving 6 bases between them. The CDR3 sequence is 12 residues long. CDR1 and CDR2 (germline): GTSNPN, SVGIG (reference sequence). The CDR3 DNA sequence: TGTGCCTGGACCCAGGGCACAGATACGCAGTATTTT. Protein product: CAWTQGTDTQYF.

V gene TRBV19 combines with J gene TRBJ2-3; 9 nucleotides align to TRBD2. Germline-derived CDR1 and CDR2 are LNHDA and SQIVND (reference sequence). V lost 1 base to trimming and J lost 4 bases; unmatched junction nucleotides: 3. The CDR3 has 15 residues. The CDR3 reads CASSIGAGGPDTQYF. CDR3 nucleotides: TGTGCCAGTAGTATAGGAGCGGGGGGACCAGATACGCAGTATTTT.

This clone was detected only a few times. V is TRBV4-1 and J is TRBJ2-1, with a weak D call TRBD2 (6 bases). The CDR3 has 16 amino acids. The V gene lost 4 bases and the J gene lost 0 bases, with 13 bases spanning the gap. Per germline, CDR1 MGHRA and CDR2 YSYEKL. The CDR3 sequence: CASSRGTPFSYNEQFF. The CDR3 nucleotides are TGCGCCAGCAGCCGCGGGACTCCTTTCTCCTACAATGAGCAGTTCTTC.

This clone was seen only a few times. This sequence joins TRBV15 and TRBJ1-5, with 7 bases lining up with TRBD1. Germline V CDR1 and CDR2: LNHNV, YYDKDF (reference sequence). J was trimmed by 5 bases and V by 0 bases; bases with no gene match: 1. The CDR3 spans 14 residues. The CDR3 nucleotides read TGTGCCACCAGCAGAGAGACAGGGTATCAGCCCCAGCATTTT. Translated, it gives CATSRETGYQPQHF. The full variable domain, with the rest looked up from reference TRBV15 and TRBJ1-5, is DAMVIQNPRYQVTQFGKPVTLSCSQTLNHNVMYWYQQKSSQAPKLLFHYYDKDFNNEADTPDNFQSRRPNTSFCFLDIRSPGLGDTAMYLCATSRETGYQPQHFGDGTRLSIL.

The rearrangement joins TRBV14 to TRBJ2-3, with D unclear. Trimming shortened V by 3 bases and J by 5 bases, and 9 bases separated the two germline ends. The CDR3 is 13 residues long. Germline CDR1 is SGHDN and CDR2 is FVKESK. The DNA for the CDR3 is TGTGCCAGCAGCCACCCGAACAGAGATACGCAGTATTTT. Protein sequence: CASSHPNRDTQYF.

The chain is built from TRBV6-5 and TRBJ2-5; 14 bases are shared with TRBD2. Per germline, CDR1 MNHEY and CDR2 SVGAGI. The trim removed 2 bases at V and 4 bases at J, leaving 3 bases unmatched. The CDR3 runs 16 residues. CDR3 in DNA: TGTGCCAGCAGTTACGGAGGGACTAGCGGGGGAGAGACCCAGTACTTC. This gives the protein CASSYGGTSGGETQYF.

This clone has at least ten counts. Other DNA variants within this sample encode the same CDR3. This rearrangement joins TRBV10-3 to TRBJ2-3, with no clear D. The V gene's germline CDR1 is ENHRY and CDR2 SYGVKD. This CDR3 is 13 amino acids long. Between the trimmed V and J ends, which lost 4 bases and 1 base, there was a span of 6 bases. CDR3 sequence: CAISVEGTDTQYF. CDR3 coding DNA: TGTGCCATCAGTGTTGAAGGCACAGATACGCAGTATTTT.

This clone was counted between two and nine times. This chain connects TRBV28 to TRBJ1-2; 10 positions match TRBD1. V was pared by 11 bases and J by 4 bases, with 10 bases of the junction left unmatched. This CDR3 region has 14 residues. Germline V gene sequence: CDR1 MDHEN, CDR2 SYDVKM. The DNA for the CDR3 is TGTGCCTTATCCCCGGGACAGGGGATCTATGGCTACACCTTC. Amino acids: CALSPGQGIYGYTF.

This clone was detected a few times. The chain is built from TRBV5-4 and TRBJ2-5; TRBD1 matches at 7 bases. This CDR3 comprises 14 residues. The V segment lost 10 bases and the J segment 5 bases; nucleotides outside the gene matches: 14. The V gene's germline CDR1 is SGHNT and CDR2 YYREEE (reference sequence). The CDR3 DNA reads TGTGCCTCAGGTGGACAGGCCTCTCAGGAGACCCAGTACTTC. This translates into CASGGQASQETQYF.

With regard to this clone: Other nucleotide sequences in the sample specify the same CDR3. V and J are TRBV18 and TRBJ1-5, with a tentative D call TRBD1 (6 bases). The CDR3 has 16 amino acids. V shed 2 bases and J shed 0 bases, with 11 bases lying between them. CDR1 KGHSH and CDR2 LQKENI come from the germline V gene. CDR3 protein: CASSPGTPYSNQPQHF. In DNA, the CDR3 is TGTGCCAGCTCACCAGGGACACCTTATAGCAATCAGCCCCAGCATTTT.

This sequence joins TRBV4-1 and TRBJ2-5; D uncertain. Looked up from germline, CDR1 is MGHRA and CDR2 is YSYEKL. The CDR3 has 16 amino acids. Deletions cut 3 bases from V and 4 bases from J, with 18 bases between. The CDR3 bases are TGCGCCAGCAGCCACCCATACCGTCGGCTGGGAGAGACCCAGTACTTC. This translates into CASSHPYRRLGETQYF.

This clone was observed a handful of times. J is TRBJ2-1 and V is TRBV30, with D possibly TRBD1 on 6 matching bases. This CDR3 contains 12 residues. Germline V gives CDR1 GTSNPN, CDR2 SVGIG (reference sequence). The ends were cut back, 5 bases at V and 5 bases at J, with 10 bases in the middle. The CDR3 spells CAWGQTNNEQFF. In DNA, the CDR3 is TGTGCCTGGGGACAGACTAACAATGAGCAGTTCTTC. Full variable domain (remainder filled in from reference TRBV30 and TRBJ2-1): SQTIHQWPATLVQPVGSPLSLECTVEGTSNPNLYWYRQAAGRGLQLLFYSVGIGQISSEVPQNLSASRPQDRQFILSSKKLLLSDSGFYLCAWGQTNNEQFFGPGTRLTVL.

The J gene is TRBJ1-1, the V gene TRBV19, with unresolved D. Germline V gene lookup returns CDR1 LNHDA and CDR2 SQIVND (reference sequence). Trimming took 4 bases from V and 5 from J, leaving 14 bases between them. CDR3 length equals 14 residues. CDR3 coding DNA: TGTGCCAGTAGTAGCTCGGCCTCGGGGACTGAAGCTTTCTTT. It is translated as CASSSSASGTEAFF.

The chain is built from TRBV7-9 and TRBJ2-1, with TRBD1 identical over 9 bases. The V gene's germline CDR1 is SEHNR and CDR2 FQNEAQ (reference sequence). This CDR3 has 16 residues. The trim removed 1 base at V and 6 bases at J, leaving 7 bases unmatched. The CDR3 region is CASSLGSGQGRNEQFF. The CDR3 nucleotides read TGTGCCAGCAGCTTAGGGTCGGGACAGGGACGCAATGAGCAGTTCTTC.

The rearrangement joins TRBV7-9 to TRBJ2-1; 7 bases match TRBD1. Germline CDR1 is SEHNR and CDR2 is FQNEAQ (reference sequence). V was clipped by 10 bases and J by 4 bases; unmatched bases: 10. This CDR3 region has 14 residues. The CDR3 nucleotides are TGTGCCATTTCTCCGGGACAGAATTACAATGAGCAGTTCTTC. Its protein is CAISPGQNYNEQFF.

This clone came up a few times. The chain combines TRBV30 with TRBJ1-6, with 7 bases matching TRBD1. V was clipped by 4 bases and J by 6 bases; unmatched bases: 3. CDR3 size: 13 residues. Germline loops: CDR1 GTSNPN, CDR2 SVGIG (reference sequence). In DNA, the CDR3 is TGTGCCTGGACCGGGACAGCTAATTCACCCCTCCACTTT. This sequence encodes CAWTGTANSPLHF.

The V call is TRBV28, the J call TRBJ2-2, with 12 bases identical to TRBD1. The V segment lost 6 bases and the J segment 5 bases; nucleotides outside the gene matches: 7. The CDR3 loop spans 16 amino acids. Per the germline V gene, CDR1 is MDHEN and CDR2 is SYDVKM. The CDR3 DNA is TGTGCCAGCAGCCCCGGGACAGGGGGCGCGACCGGGGAGCTGTTTTTT. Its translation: CASSPGTGGATGELFF.

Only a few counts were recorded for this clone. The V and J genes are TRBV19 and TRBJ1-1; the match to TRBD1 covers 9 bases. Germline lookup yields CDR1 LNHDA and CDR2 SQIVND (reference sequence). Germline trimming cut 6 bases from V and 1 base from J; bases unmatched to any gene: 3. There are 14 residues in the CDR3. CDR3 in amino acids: CASRATGGNTEAFF. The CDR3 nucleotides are TGTGCCAGTAGGGCGACAGGGGGGAACACTGAAGCTTTCTTT.

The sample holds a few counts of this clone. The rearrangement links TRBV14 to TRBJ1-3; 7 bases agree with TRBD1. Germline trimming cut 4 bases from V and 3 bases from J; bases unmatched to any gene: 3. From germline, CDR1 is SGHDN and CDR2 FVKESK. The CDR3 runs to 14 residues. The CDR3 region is CASSLGTDGNTIYF. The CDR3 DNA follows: TGTGCCAGCAGCCTTGGGACAGATGGAAACACCATATATTTT.